This T cell receptor (beta chain) was identified during a study of blood T cell repertoires in COVID-19. The overall study: COVID-19 samples, acute and convalescent, were from the United States, Italy and Spain. From T cells, B-cell-depleted T cells, or PBMCs came the material, which was cDNA or gDNA.

This CDR3 comprises 17 residues. Study processing details: Reference gene primer amplification gave estimated nucleated cell counts. The data were produced by immunoSEQ multiplex PCR, yet TCRdb's version contains in-frame clones alone and is incomplete. Clonal size and the V and J genes are those of that table, whereas D and trimming came from the DNA. The table includes about 89,000 clones, around 93% detected once. The sequencing input was peripheral blood. The sequence came from a human donor with active COVID-19. The donor label of this sample is uncertain. This chain connects TRBV21-1 to TRBJ2-1; TRBD2 is the table's D call and was not checked against the DNA. TRBV21-1 is a listed pseudogene. As DNA, the CDR3 is TGTGCCAGCAGCAAAGGGGCGGGACTCTGGGGTTACAATGAGCAGTTCTTC. Its translation: CASSKGAGLWGYNEQFF.